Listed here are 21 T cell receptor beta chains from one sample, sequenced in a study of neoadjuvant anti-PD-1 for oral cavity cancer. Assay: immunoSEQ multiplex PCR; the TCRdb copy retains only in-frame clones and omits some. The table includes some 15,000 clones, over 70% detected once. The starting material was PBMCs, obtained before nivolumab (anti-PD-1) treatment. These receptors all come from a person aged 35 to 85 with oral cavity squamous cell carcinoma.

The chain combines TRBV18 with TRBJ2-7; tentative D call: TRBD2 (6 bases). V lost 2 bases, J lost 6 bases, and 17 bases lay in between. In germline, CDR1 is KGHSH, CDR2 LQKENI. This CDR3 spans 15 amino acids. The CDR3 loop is CASSPRSGTSTEQYF. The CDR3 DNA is TGTGCCAGCTCACCAAGGTCTGGTACTAGCACCGAGCAGTACTTC.

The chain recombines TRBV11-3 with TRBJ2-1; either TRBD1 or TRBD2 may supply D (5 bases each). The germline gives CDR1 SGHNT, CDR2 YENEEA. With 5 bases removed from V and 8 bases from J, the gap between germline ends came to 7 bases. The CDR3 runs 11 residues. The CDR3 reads CASSRGDEQFF. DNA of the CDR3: TGTGCCAGCAGCCGAGGGGATGAGCAGTTCTTC.

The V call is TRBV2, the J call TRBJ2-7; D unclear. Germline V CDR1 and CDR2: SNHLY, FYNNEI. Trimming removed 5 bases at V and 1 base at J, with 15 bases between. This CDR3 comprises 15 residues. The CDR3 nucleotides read TGTGCCAGCAGTTATACGTTTATTCTTTCCTACGAGCAGTACTTC. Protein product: CASSYTFILSYEQYF.

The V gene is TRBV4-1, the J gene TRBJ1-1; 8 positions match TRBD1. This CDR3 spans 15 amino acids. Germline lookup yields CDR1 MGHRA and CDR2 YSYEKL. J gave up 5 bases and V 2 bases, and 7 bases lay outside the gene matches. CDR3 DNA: TGCGCCAGCAGCCAAACAGGGGGACGGGTGACTGAAGCTTTCTTT. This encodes CASSQTGGRVTEAFF.

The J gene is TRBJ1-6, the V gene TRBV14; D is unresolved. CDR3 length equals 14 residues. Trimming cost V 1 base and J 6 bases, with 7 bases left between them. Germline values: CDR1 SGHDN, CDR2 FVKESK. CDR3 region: CASSQGTSNSPLHF. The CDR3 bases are TGTGCCAGCAGCCAAGGGACGAGTAATTCACCCCTCCACTTT.

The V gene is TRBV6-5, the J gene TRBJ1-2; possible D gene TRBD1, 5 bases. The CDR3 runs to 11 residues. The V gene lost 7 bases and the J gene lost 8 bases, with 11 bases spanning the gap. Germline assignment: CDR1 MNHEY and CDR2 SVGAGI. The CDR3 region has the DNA TGTGCCAGCACTCCGGGGCGGGGCTACACCTTC. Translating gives CASTPGRGYTF.

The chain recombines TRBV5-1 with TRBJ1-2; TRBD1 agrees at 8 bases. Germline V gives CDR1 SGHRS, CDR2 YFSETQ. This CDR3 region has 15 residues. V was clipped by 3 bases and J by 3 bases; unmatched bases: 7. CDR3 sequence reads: CASSSPETGDYGYTF. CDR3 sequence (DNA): TGCGCCAGCAGCTCGCCAGAGACAGGGGACTATGGCTACACCTTC.

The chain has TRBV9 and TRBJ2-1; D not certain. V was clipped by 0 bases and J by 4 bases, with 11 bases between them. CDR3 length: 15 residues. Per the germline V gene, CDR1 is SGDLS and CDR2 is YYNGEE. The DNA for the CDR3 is TGTGCCAGCAGCGTAGCTAGGCTAGTATACAATGAGCAGTTCTTC. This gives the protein CASSVARLVYNEQFF.

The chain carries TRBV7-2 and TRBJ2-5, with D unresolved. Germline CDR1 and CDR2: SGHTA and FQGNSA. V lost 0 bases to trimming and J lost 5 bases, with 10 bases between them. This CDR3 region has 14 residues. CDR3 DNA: TGTGCCAGCAGCTTAGCGGGGTTAGGGGAGACCCAGTACTTC. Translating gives CASSLAGLGETQYF.

This chain's CDR3 is CASRSGVFDQPQHF. The CDR3 DNA sequence: TGTGCCAGCAGAAGTGGGGTTTTTGATCAGCCCCAGCATTTT. The chain joins TRBV28 to TRBJ1-5; D unresolved. V shed 6 bases and J shed 5 bases, with 14 bases lying between them. Germline V CDR1 and CDR2: MDHEN, SYDVKM. CDR3 length equals 14 residues.

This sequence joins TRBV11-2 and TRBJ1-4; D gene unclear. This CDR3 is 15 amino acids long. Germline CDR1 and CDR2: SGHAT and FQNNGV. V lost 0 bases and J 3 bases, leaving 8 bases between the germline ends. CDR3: CASSLEMAANEKLFF. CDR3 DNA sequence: TGTGCCAGCAGCTTAGAAATGGCAGCTAATGAAAAACTGTTTTTT. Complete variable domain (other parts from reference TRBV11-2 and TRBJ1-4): EAGVAQSPRYKIIEKRQSVAFWCNPISGHATLYWYQQILGQGPKLLIQFQNNGVVDDSQLPKDRFSAERLKGVDSTLKIQPAKLEDSAVYLCASSLEMAANEKLFFGSGTQLSVL.

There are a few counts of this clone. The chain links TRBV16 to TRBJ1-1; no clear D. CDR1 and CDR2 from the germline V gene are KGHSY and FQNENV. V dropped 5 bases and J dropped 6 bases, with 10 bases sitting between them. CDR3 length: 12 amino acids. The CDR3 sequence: CASSSSGSEAFF. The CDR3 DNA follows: TGTGCCAGCAGCTCCTCGGGGTCTGAAGCTTTCTTT.

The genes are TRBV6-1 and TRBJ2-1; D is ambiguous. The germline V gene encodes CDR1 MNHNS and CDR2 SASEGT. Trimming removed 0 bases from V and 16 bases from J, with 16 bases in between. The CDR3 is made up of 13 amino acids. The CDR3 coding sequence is TGTGCCAGCAGTGAAGCGTGGCGGCTCGATTCCTTCTTC. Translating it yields CASSEAWRLDSFF.

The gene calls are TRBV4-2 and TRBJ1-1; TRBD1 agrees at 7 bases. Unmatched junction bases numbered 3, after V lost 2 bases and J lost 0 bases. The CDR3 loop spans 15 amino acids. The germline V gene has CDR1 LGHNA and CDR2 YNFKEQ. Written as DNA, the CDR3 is TGTGCCAGCAGCCAACTGGGACAGATGAACACTGAAGCTTTCTTT. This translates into CASSQLGQMNTEAFF.

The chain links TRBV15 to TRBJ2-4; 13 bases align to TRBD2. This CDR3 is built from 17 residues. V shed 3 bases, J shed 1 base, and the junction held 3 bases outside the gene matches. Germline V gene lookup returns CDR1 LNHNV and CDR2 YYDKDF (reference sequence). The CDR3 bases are TGTGCCACCAGCAGGGGGACTAGCGGGATGGCCAAAAACATTCAGTACTTC. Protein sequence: CATSRGTSGMAKNIQYF.

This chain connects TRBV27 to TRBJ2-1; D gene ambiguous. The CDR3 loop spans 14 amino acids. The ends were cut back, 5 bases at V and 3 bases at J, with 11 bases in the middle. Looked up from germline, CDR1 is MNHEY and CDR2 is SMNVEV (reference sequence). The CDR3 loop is CASSVGSVYNEQFF. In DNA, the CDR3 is TGTGCCAGCAGTGTAGGCAGCGTCTACAATGAGCAGTTCTTC.

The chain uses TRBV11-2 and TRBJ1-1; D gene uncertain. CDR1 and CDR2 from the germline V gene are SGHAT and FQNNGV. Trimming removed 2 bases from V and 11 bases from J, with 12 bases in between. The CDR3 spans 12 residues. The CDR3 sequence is CASSLQLSEAFF. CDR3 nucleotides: TGTGCCAGCAGCTTACAACTCTCAGAGGCTTTCTTT. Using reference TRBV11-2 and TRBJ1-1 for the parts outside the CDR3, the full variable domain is EAGVAQSPRYKIIEKRQSVAFWCNPISGHATLYWYQQILGQGPKLLIQFQNNGVVDDSQLPKDRFSAERLKGVDSTLKIQPAKLEDSAVYLCASSLQLSEAFFGQGTRLTVV.

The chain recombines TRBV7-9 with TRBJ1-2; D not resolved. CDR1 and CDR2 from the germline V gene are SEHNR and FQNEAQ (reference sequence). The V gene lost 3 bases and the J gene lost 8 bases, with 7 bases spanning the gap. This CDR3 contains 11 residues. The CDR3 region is CASSFLGGYTF. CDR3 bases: TGTGCCAGCAGCTTCCTGGGAGGCTACACCTTC.

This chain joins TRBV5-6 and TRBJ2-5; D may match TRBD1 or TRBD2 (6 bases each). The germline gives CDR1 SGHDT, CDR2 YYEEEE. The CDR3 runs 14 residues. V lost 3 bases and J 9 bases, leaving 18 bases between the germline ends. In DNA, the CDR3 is TGTGCCAGCAGCTGGGGGGCCGAGGGGTTGGCCCAGTACTTC. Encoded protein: CASSWGAEGLAQYF.

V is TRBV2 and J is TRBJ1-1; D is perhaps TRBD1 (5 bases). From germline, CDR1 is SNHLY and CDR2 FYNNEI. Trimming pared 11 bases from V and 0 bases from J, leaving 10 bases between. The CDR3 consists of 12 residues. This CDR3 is CAPGGMNTEAFF. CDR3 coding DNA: TGTGCCCCCGGGGGTATGAACACTGAAGCTTTCTTT.

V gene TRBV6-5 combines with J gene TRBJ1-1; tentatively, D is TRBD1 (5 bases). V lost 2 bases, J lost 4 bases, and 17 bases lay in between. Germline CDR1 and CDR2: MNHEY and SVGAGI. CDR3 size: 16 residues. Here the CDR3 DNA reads TGTGCCAGCAGTTACGCCTGGGGGGGGAAGGGCACTGAAGCTTTCTTT. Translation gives CASSYAWGGKGTEAFF.